The 2 T cell receptor beta chains reported below all come from one sample, sequenced in a study of type 1 and type 2 diabetes patients. Genomic DNA was the PCR template. Multiplex PCR with 30 forward and 13 reverse primers amplified the TCR beta CDR3. TCRdb called the multiplex PCR reads again in MiXCR, with one record for every CDR3 protein. This repertoire shows 280,000 or so distinct CDR3 sequences, roughly 50% found once; its top ten account for around 15%. The sequencing input was peripheral blood mononuclear cells (PBMCs). The receptor source for this set is a young man with type 2 diabetes.

This chain joins TRBV20-1 and TRBJ2-2; TRBD1 aligns across 12 bases. The germline V gene has CDR1 DFQATT and CDR2 SNEGSKA (reference sequence). CDR3 length: 19 residues. V lost 0 bases and J lost 5; bases outside the gene matches: 13. The CDR3 nucleotides read TGCAGTGCTAGAGAAACTCCGGGACAGGGGGCGAAGTGGACCGGGGAGCTGTTTTTT. Encoded protein: CSARETPGQGAKWTGELFF.

The chain carries TRBV2 and TRBJ2-2; D call uncertain. The CDR3 consists of 14 residues. The germline gives CDR1 SNHLY, CDR2 FYNNEI. Trimming removed 10 bases at V and 0 bases at J, with 12 bases between. CDR3 region: CATSRVANTGELFF. DNA for the CDR3: TGTGCCACCAGCAGAGTGGCGAACACCGGGGAGCTGTTTTTT.